This is a list of T cell receptor beta chains from one sample in a study of blood T cell repertoires in COVID-19. Generated by immunoSEQ multiplex PCR, the TCRdb table keeps only in-frame clones and is missing some. The sample has around 98,000 clones; 70% to 90% are singletons. The specimen was peripheral blood. Receptors were obtained from a man in his 70s with acute or convalescent COVID-19. CDR3s include the opening cysteine and the closing phenylalanine or tryptophan. D genes are given only for firm matches. Clone size is stated in some rows and not others, as once, few, many or a class when expanded.

>NA|NA|TRBJ1-1|TRBV6-5
TGTGCCAGCATGCGTACAGGGAACACTGAAGCTTTCTTT
CASMRTGNTEAFF
>TRBD1|NA|TRBJ1-3|TRBV30
TGTGCCTGGAACACAGGGGACTCTGGAAACACCATATATTTT
CAWNTGDSGNTIYF
>TRBD1|NA|TRBJ1-1|TRBV5-1
TGCGCCAGCAGCTTACTCGACAGGGTAGGTGAAGCTTTCTTT
CASSLLDRVGEAFF
>TRBD1|NA|TRBJ1-6|TRBV7-8
TGTGCCAGCAGCTCGGGCTACAGGGGGAAGACTAATTCACCCCTCCACTTT
CASSSGYRGKTNSPLHF
>NA|NA|TRBJ1-1|TRBV7-9
TGTGCCAGCAGCGCAGGGTCAGCAGCTTTCTTT
CASSAGSAAFF
>NA|NA|TRBJ2-5|TRBV12-3/TRBV12-4
TGTGCCAGCTCCCGAGGGCGAGAGACCCAGTACTTC
CASSRGRETQYF
>NA|NA|TRBJ2-3|TRBV30
TGTGCCGCTTGGGACATGGCAGATACGCAGTATTTT
CAAWDMADTQYF
>TRBD1|NA|TRBJ2-5|TRBV5-1
TGCGCCAGCAGCTCGGGACAGGGGGCGTTTTCCCAAGAGACCCAGTACTTC
CASSSGQGAFSQETQYF
>NA|once|TRBJ2-4|TRBV15
TGTGCCACCAGCAGGGACGCGGGTTTAAACATTCAGTACTTC
CATSRDAGLNIQYF
>NA|NA|TRBJ2-7|TRBV19
TGTGCCACCATGAACCCGGGACATCACTACGAGCAGTACTTC
CATMNPGHHYEQYF
>TRBD1|NA|TRBJ2-5|TRBV10-3
TGTGCCATCAGTGAGGGGACAGGGGAGGGAGAGACCCAGTACTTC
CAISEGTGEGETQYF
>TRBD1|NA|TRBJ2-7|TRBV6-5
TGTGCCAGCAGACTAAGACAGGGCTCCTACGAGCAGTACTTC
CASRLRQGSYEQYF
>NA|NA|TRBJ1-4|TRBV4-1
TGCGCCAGCAGCCAAGATCTGAGGGAAAATGAAAAACTGTTTTTT
CASSQDLRENEKLFF
>TRBD2|NA|TRBJ2-3|TRBV7-3
TGTGCCAGCAGCTTACTCGGGGGGGCCACAGATACGCAGTATTTT
CASSLLGGATDTQYF
>TRBD2|NA|TRBJ2-1|TRBV30
TGTGCCTGTCGGGGGGGACCAAGGGTTAAGTCCAATGAGCAGTTCTTC
CACRGGPRVKSNEQFF
>NA|NA|TRBJ1-2|TRBV18
TGTGCCAGCTCACCACTGGACATTAACTATGGCTACACCTTC
CASSPLDINYGYTF